This paragraph covers one T cell receptor beta chain sequence. Its antigen is still unknown. The data are from a study of a mutant IDH1 vaccine in newly diagnosed glioma. The overall study: Vaccine dosing followed radiotherapy by 4-6 weeks, or accompanied temozolomide cycles.

Trimming took off 7 bases at V and 7 bases at J, with 19 bases between the two ends. Germline V CDR1 and CDR2: SGHTA, FQGNSA. This CDR3 contains 14 residues. Time point specified: week 11, during vaccination. The vaccine gave 300 ug of a 20-mer mutant IDH1 peptide subcutaneously per dose. Generated by immunoSEQ multiplex PCR, the TCRdb table keeps only in-frame clones and is missing some. The sample holds roughly 120,000 clones, about four fifths seen once. V gene TRBV7-2 combines with J gene TRBJ1-2; a weak D match, TRBD1 (6 bases). The source of this sequence is a man aged 40-50 years with glioma. This specimen consisted of PBMCs, obtained from a glioma patient whose treatment included an IDH1 peptide vaccine. The CDR3 loop is CASNPLPGVGGYTF. The CDR3 nucleotides read TGTGCCAGCAACCCGCTTCCAGGGGTGGGTGGCTACACCTTC.